The 25 T cell receptor beta chains below all came from one sample that was sequenced in a study of cytomegalovirus exposure and HLA in healthy donors. PCR involved 60 Vbeta and 13 Jbeta primers. Only in-frame clones appear in the TCRdb table, and some are missing; sequencing was by immunoSEQ multiplex PCR. The sample carries a few hundred thousand clones, about 90% recorded once. The sequencing sample was made of PBMCs. The receptors come from a young woman in good health and CMV-seronegative.

This rearrangement joins TRBV28 to TRBJ1-1; D might be TRBD1 (6 bases). V lost 3 bases to trimming and J lost 2 bases, with 10 bases between them. Germline CDR1 reads MDHEN; CDR2 reads SYDVKM. The CDR3 has 14 amino acids. CDR3 nucleotide sequence: TGTGCCAGCAGTTTCGGACAGACAAACACTGAAGCTTTCTTT. Amino acid sequence: CASSFGQTNTEAFF.

The chain carries TRBV7-6 and TRBJ2-7; D unclear. V dropped 2 bases and J dropped 6 bases, with 5 bases sitting between them. CDR1 is SGHVS and CDR2 is FNYEAQ in the germline V gene. This CDR3 comprises 11 residues. The CDR3 loop reads CASSLYGEQYF. CDR3 coding DNA: TGTGCCAGCAGCTTATACGGCGAGCAGTACTTC.

In nucleotides, the CDR3 is TGTGCCAGCAGCGTAGCTAACAGGGGTAATGAGCAGTTCTTC. Its protein product is CASSVANRGNEQFF. This chain connects TRBV9 to TRBJ2-1; 7 nucleotides match TRBD1. CDR3 length: 14 residues. V gave up 0 bases and J gave up 7 bases; unmatched junction bases: 4. Germline CDR1 SGDLS, CDR2 YYNGEE.

This rearrangement joins TRBV10-3 to TRBJ2-7, with 7 bases lining up with TRBD1. V was pared by 6 bases and J by 3 bases, with 5 bases of the junction left unmatched. Germline loops: CDR1 ENHRY, CDR2 SYGVKD. CDR3 length equals 13 residues. CDR3 region: CAIRTGQFYEQYF. CDR3 bases: TGTGCCATCAGGACGGGACAGTTCTACGAGCAGTACTTC.

This chain links TRBV5-6 with TRBJ1-5; TRBD1 might be the D (5 bases). The CDR3 loop spans 15 amino acids. Per germline, CDR1 SGHDT and CDR2 YYEEEE. Trimming pared 3 bases from V and 0 bases from J, leaving 10 bases between. DNA for the CDR3: TGTGCCAGCAGCTGGCAGGGTTTTAGCAATCAGCCCCAGCATTTT. This translates into CASSWQGFSNQPQHF.

The rearrangement uses TRBV2 and TRBJ1-5; possible D gene TRBD1, 6 bases. The ends were cut back, 0 bases at V and 5 bases at J, with 8 bases in the middle. Per germline, CDR1 SNHLY and CDR2 FYNNEI. There are 14 residues in the CDR3. The CDR3 DNA sequence: TGTGCCAGCAGTGAAGCAGGGGGTTATCAGCCCCAGCATTTT. Protein: CASSEAGGYQPQHF.

This clone has a handful of counts. The chain couples TRBV19 to TRBJ1-4; D remains ambiguous. This CDR3 has 14 amino acids. Germline V CDR1 and CDR2: LNHDA, SQIVND (reference sequence). V was cut by 7 bases and J by 0 bases, with 9 bases left in between. The CDR3 here is CASKAGSTNEKLFF. The DNA for the CDR3 is TGTGCCAGTAAAGCGGGATCAACTAATGAAAAACTGTTTTTT.

V and J are TRBV13 and TRBJ1-1, with D possibly TRBD1 on 5 matching bases. The CDR3 has 13 amino acids. From germline, CDR1 is PRHDT and CDR2 FYEKMQ (reference sequence). The V and J ends lost 10 bases and 3 bases respectively, with 15 bases between them. CDR3 sequence reads: CATRSGGYTEAFF. CDR3 nucleotide sequence: TGTGCCACCCGATCCGGGGGGTACACTGAAGCTTTCTTT.

J is TRBJ2-7 and V is TRBV7-6; 8 nucleotides match TRBD2. Trimming took 1 base from V and 3 from J; bases not matched to a gene: 11. The CDR3 consists of 17 residues. The V gene's germline CDR1 is SGHVS and CDR2 FNYEAQ. CDR3 bases: TGTGCCAGCAGCTTAGAGATCGCAGCGGGGGACCTCTACGAGCAGTACTTC. This sequence encodes CASSLEIAAGDLYEQYF.

The rearrangement uses TRBV29-1 and TRBJ2-3, with a weak D call TRBD2 (5 bases). Trimming took 5 bases from V and 0 from J, leaving 15 bases between them. This CDR3 is 15 amino acids long. Germline CDR1 is SQVTM and CDR2 is ANQGSEA. The CDR3 loop is CSVLQRYSSTDTQYF. CDR3 sequence (DNA): TGCAGCGTTTTACAGCGGTATTCTAGCACAGATACGCAGTATTTT.

This rearrangement joins TRBV19 to TRBJ1-5; the match to TRBD1 covers 7 bases. V dropped 3 bases and J dropped 5; count of bases not matched to a gene: 16. Germline V lookup: CDR1 LNHDA, CDR2 SQIVND (reference sequence). This CDR3 comprises 18 residues. This CDR3 is CASSIFPPGGGRDQPQHF. CDR3 coding DNA: TGTGCCAGTAGTATTTTTCCCCCGGGAGGGGGCAGGGATCAGCCCCAGCATTTT.

The rearrangement joins TRBV5-4 to TRBJ2-3, with 8 bases that match TRBD1. The ends lost 8 bases at V and 2 bases at J; junction bases unmatched: 19. The CDR3 consists of 18 residues. Looked up from germline, CDR1 is SGHNT and CDR2 is YYREEE (reference sequence). The CDR3: CARPGPFPGTGATDTQYF. The CDR3 DNA is TGTGCCAGGCCTGGGCCTTTTCCGGGGACAGGCGCCACAGATACGCAGTATTTT.

The V gene is TRBV5-1, the J gene TRBJ2-7; 8 nucleotides align to TRBD1. The germline gives CDR1 SGHRS, CDR2 YFSETQ. Trimming cost V 0 bases and J 10 bases; bases outside gene matches: 12. This CDR3 spans 15 amino acids. The CDR3 nucleotides are TGCGCCAGCAGCTTGGGAGTAGGGCAGGGGGCAAGTCAGTACTTC. It is translated as CASSLGVGQGASQYF.

This clone came up once. The chain recombines TRBV13 with TRBJ1-5; D perhaps matches TRBD1 (5 bases). The CDR3 is made up of 16 amino acids. Germline V lookup: CDR1 PRHDT, CDR2 FYEKMQ (reference sequence). Trimming stripped 3 bases from V and 2 bases from J, with 14 bases between. The CDR3 bases are TGTGCCAGCAGCTTCGGAGGGACGGCCGGCAATCAGCCCCAGCATTTT. Translated, it gives CASSFGGTAGNQPQHF.

V gene TRBV6-1 combines with J gene TRBJ1-1; D uncertain. With 2 bases removed from V and 1 base from J, the gap between germline ends came to 11 bases. CDR1 and CDR2 (germline): MNHNS, SASEGT. The CDR3 is 15 residues long. The CDR3 is CASSETSYPNTEAFF. As DNA, the CDR3 is TGTGCCAGCAGTGAAACCTCCTACCCGAACACTGAAGCTTTCTTT.

The chain employs TRBV5-8 and TRBJ2-7, with 11 bases fitting TRBD2. Germline loops: CDR1 SGHTS, CDR2 YDEGEE. The V and J ends lost 2 bases and 4 bases, in that order; junction bases with no gene match: 8. The CDR3 has 16 amino acids. The DNA for the CDR3 is TGTGCCAGCAGCTTTATCCCACTAGCGGGGGCGTACGAGCAGTACTTC. Translated, it gives CASSFIPLAGAYEQYF. The variable domain in full, completed from reference TRBV5-8 and TRBJ2-7, reads EAGVTQSPTHLIKTRGQQATLRCSPISGHTSVYWYQQALGLGLQFLLWYDEGEERNRGNFPPRFSGRQFPNYSSELNVNALELEDSALYLCASSFIPLAGAYEQYFGPGTRLTVT.

The V call is TRBV5-4, the J call TRBJ2-5; 8 bases are a match to TRBD2. The J call is doubtful: the DNA matches TRBJ2-7 better. CDR1 is SGHNT, CDR2 YYREEE, per germline (reference sequence). The CDR3 extends over 14 amino acids. CDR3 sequence (DNA): TGTGCCAGCAGCCAAGGACTAGCTCGCGGCGAGCAGTACTTC. Translating it yields CASSQGLARGEQYF.

The J gene is TRBJ2-1, the V gene TRBV13; TRBD1 agrees at 10 bases. V trimming: 5 bases; J trimming: 2 bases; junction bases outside the gene matches: 9. The CDR3 loop spans 17 amino acids. Germline V lookup: CDR1 PRHDT, CDR2 FYEKMQ (reference sequence). Here the CDR3 reads CASSPLGQGGTYNEQFF. The CDR3 nucleotides read TGTGCCAGCAGCCCTCTCGGACAGGGGGGCACCTACAATGAGCAGTTCTTC. The full variable domain, its missing parts supplied by reference TRBV13 and TRBJ2-1, is AAGVIQSPRHLIKEKRETATLKCYPIPRHDTVYWYQQGPGQDPQFLISFYEKMQSDKGSIPDRFSAQQFSDYHSELNMSSLELGDSALYFCASSPLGQGGTYNEQFFGPGTRLTVL.

The gene calls are TRBV9 and TRBJ2-1; 12 nucleotides agree with TRBD2. This CDR3 region has 17 residues. CDR1 SGDLS and CDR2 YYNGEE come from the germline V gene. Trimming removed 4 bases from V and 4 bases from J; junction bases left unmatched: 9. CDR3 in amino acids: CASSPWRTSGTYNEQFF. The CDR3 coding sequence is TGTGCCAGCAGCCCATGGCGGACTAGCGGGACATACAATGAGCAGTTCTTC.

V gene TRBV30 combines with J gene TRBJ1-2, with 11 positions matching TRBD1. Germline lookup yields CDR1 GTSNPN and CDR2 SVGIG (reference sequence). The junction had 8 bases not matched to a gene; V was cut back by 2 bases and J by 0 bases. The CDR3 loop spans 17 amino acids. The CDR3 loop reads CAWSLGQGAGANYGYTF. The DNA for the CDR3 is TGTGCCTGGAGTTTAGGACAGGGGGCAGGCGCTAACTATGGCTACACCTTC.

CDR3 DNA sequence: TGTGCTAGTGGTTTCGGACTAGTTGTCAATGAGCAGTTCTTC. Translation gives CASGFGLVVNEQFF. This chain links TRBV12-5 with TRBJ2-1, with 7 bases that match TRBD2. CDR3 size: 14 residues. The germline V gene has CDR1 LGHNT and CDR2 FRNRAP. J lost 6 bases, V lost 3 bases, and 5 bases had no gene match.

The CDR3 region is CASSPERGANEQFF. In DNA, the CDR3 is TGTGCCAGCAGCCCGGAGCGGGGGGCAAATGAGCAGTTCTTC. The V and J genes are TRBV7-3 and TRBJ2-1; 9 positions agree with TRBD2. The CDR3 extends over 14 amino acids. V lost 5 bases to trimming and J lost 7 bases; unmatched junction nucleotides: 6. Germline CDR1 is SGHTA and CDR2 is FQGTGA.

The V call is TRBV5-6, the J call TRBJ1-4; tentative D call: TRBD1 (6 bases). CDR3 size: 16 residues. Germline values: CDR1 SGHDT, CDR2 YYEEEE. V dropped 3 bases and J dropped 2 bases, with 14 bases sitting between them. The CDR3 loop is CASSSDRRPTNEKLFF. For the CDR3, the DNA is TGTGCCAGCAGCTCTGACAGGAGACCTACTAATGAAAAACTGTTTTTT.

V is TRBV7-9 and J is TRBJ2-7; 7 bases fit TRBD1. This CDR3 comprises 18 residues. J was trimmed by 2 bases and V by 4 bases; bases with no gene match: 17. Germline V lookup: CDR1 SEHNR, CDR2 FQNEAQ (reference sequence). In DNA, the CDR3 is TGTGCCAGCAGCTATACCTTCGGGGACAGAGAAAGGGCCTACGAGCAGTACTTC. Residues: CASSYTFGDRERAYEQYF.

Only one count was recorded for this clone. This sequence joins TRBV21-1 and TRBJ1-1; the listed D gene, TRBD1, was not tested against the DNA. TRBV21-1 is classified as a pseudogene. The CDR3 has 22 amino acids. The CDR3 DNA reads TGTGCCAGCAGCAAAGAGTGGAACAGGGGCAAAGTTAAGGAATGCACATACACTGAAGCTTTCTTT. Translated, it gives CASSKEWNRGKVKECTYTEAFF.